This is a list of T cell receptor beta chains from one sample in a study of Graves' ophthalmopathy and Graves' hyperthyroidism. TCRdb reprocessed the multiplex PCR reads via MiXCR and lists one record per CDR3 protein. The data hold over 150,000 distinct CDR3 sequences, with 30% to 45% observed a single time. The sample comprised peripheral blood. Receptors were obtained from a woman aged 40 to 49 with Graves' ophthalmopathy. CDR3s include the opening cysteine and the closing phenylalanine or tryptophan. Fields, in order: J gene, clone size, D gene, V gene, CDR3 DNA, CDR3 protein. A D gene is named only where the DNA matches it firmly. The size field is filled for only some rows; it gives once, few, many or a size class.

J gene: TRBJ2-3; clone size: many; D gene: NA; V gene: TRBV5-1; CDR3 DNA: TGCGCCAGCAGCTTGGTGGGCAGAACCACAGATACGCAGTATTTT; CDR3 protein: CASSLVGRTTDTQYF
J gene: TRBJ1-1; clone size: NA; D gene: NA; V gene: TRBV11-2; CDR3 DNA: TGTGCCAGCAGCTTAGGGCCGGCGGGGGGCACTGAAGCTTTCTTT; CDR3 protein: CASSLGPAGGTEAFF
J gene: TRBJ1-2; clone size: many; D gene: TRBD1; V gene: TRBV13; CDR3 DNA: TGTGCCAGCAGCGAGAGGACAGGGGCGGGGTATGGCTACACCTTC; CDR3 protein: CASSERTGAGYGYTF
J gene: TRBJ1-1; clone size: many; D gene: TRBD1; V gene: TRBV2; CDR3 DNA: TGTGCCAGCAGGACAGGGCTGGGGATGAACACTGAAGCTTTCTTT; CDR3 protein: CASRTGLGMNTEAFF
J gene: TRBJ2-7; clone size: NA; D gene: TRBD2; V gene: TRBV11-2; CDR3 DNA: TGTGCCAGCAGCCGCGGCGCTAGCGGGTACTCCTACGAGCAGTACTTC; CDR3 protein: CASSRGASGYSYEQYF
J gene: TRBJ1-1; clone size: many; D gene: NA; V gene: TRBV19; CDR3 DNA: TGTGCCACGGGAAGCACCCTGAACACTGAAGCTTTCTTT; CDR3 protein: CATGSTLNTEAFF
J gene: TRBJ1-6; clone size: many; D gene: TRBD1; V gene: TRBV18; CDR3 DNA: TGTGCCAGCTCACCAGGGACAGGGCTGAATTCACCCCTCCACTTT; CDR3 protein: CASSPGTGLNSPLHF
J gene: TRBJ1-1; clone size: many; D gene: NA; V gene: TRBV29-1; CDR3 DNA: TGCAGCGTTGATAAGAACACTGAAGCTTTCTTT; CDR3 protein: CSVDKNTEAFF
J gene: TRBJ2-7; clone size: NA; D gene: NA; V gene: TRBV20-1; CDR3 DNA: TGCAGTGCTAGAAGGACGGGATTCACCACCGAGCAGTACTTC; CDR3 protein: CSARRTGFTTEQYF
J gene: TRBJ1-1; clone size: many; D gene: NA; V gene: TRBV14; CDR3 DNA: TGTGCCAGCAGCCAGGGTTTTCACACTGAAGCTTTCTTT; CDR3 protein: CASSQGFHTEAFF
J gene: TRBJ1-2; clone size: NA; D gene: NA; V gene: TRBV29-1; CDR3 DNA: TGCAGCGCCGAGTCTGGGAGGACCTATGGCTACACCTTC; CDR3 protein: CSAESGRTYGYTF
J gene: TRBJ2-7; clone size: NA; D gene: NA; V gene: TRBV29-1; CDR3 DNA: TGCAGCCTCTCCCGTGTGGGGTGCGAGCAGTACTTC; CDR3 protein: CSLSRVGCEQYF
J gene: TRBJ2-7; clone size: NA; D gene: NA; V gene: TRBV6-5; CDR3 DNA: TGTGCCAGCAGTTACTCGAGGGCTAATCACGAGCAGTACTTC; CDR3 protein: CASSYSRANHEQYF
J gene: TRBJ1-2; clone size: NA; D gene: TRBD1; V gene: TRBV6-1; CDR3 DNA: TGTGCCAGCAAGCCACAGGGGGTGTCGAACTATGGCTACACCTTC; CDR3 protein: CASKPQGVSNYGYTF
J gene: TRBJ1-1; clone size: NA; D gene: NA; V gene: TRBV5-1; CDR3 DNA: TGCGCCAGCAGCTTGGTAGGGCTGGTCGGGGCTGAAGCTTTCTTT; CDR3 protein: CASSLVGLVGAEAFF
J gene: TRBJ2-5; clone size: NA; D gene: NA; V gene: TRBV28; CDR3 DNA: TGTGCCAGCAGTTTAGTGTGGGGGGCTGATGAGACCCAATACTTC; CDR3 protein: CASSLVWGADETQYF
J gene: TRBJ1-2; clone size: many; D gene: NA; V gene: TRBV6-5; CDR3 DNA: TGTGCCAGCAGCTACGGGGCTGACTATGGCTACACCTTC; CDR3 protein: CASSYGADYGYTF
J gene: TRBJ2-7; clone size: NA; D gene: TRBD2; V gene: TRBV20-1; CDR3 DNA: TGCAGTGCCACGACTAGCGACTCCTACGAGCAGTACTTC; CDR3 protein: CSATTSDSYEQYF
J gene: TRBJ2-5; clone size: NA; D gene: NA; V gene: TRBV28; CDR3 DNA: TGTGCCAGCAGTTTCTACCGTTTGAGACAACATAACCAAGAGACCCAGTACTTC; CDR3 protein: CASSFYRLRQHNQETQYF
J gene: TRBJ2-7; clone size: many; D gene: TRBD2; V gene: TRBV7-9; CDR3 DNA: TGTGCCAGCAGCTCCCCCGGGAGGGTCTACGAGCAGTACTTC; CDR3 protein: CASSSPGRVYEQYF
J gene: TRBJ1-2; clone size: many; D gene: NA; V gene: TRBV12-3/TRBV12-4; CDR3 DNA: TGTGCCAGCACCCTGGACAGTTCTCGCTATGGCTACACCTTC; CDR3 protein: CASTLDSSRYGYTF
J gene: TRBJ2-7; clone size: NA; D gene: NA; V gene: TRBV6-5; CDR3 DNA: TGTGCCAGCAGTTACTCGAGTCGCGGTAGCTCCTACGAGCAGTACTTC; CDR3 protein: CASSYSSRGSSYEQYF
J gene: TRBJ2-2; clone size: many; D gene: NA; V gene: TRBV12-3/TRBV12-4; CDR3 DNA: TGTGCCAGCAGCTACCGGGTAGCGACCGGGGAGCTGTTTTTT; CDR3 protein: CASSYRVATGELFF
J gene: TRBJ2-7; clone size: once; D gene: NA; V gene: TRBV20-1; CDR3 DNA: TGCAGTGCTAGGGGCAGAGGCGAGCAGTACTTC; CDR3 protein: CSARGRGEQYF
J gene: TRBJ1-1; clone size: NA; D gene: NA; V gene: TRBV2; CDR3 DNA: TGTGCCAGCAGCGTCCCTAACACTGAAGCTTTCTTT; CDR3 protein: CASSVPNTEAFF
J gene: TRBJ1-5; clone size: NA; D gene: NA; V gene: TRBV4-1; CDR3 DNA: TGCGCCAGCAGCCAAGAGGCGAGCAATCAGCCCCAGCATTTT; CDR3 protein: CASSQEASNQPQHF
J gene: TRBJ1-5; clone size: many; D gene: NA; V gene: TRBV30; CDR3 DNA: TGTGCCTGGAGTCGGGGGGCAATGGATCAGCCCCAGCATTTT; CDR3 protein: CAWSRGAMDQPQHF
J gene: TRBJ2-4; clone size: NA; D gene: NA; V gene: TRBV20-1; CDR3 DNA: TGCAGTGCTAGAGCTTTTCACAGGAGGGCCGTATCCAAAAACATTCAGTACTTC; CDR3 protein: CSARAFHRRAVSKNIQYF
J gene: TRBJ1-6; clone size: many; D gene: NA; V gene: TRBV7-9; CDR3 DNA: TGTGCCAGCAGCGCCGTTGGGGATTCACCCCTCCACTTT; CDR3 protein: CASSAVGDSPLHF
J gene: TRBJ1-2; clone size: many; D gene: TRBD1; V gene: TRBV12-3/TRBV12-4; CDR3 DNA: TGTGCCAGCAGGTCAGGGGGGGGGGAAGACTTC; CDR3 protein: CASRSGGGEDF
J gene: TRBJ2-5; clone size: few; D gene: NA; V gene: TRBV6-2/TRBV6-3; CDR3 DNA: TGTGCCAGCAGTTACTCTGGTACAGGACCGTACCAAGAGACCCAGTACTTC; CDR3 protein: CASSYSGTGPYQETQYF
J gene: TRBJ2-7; clone size: NA; D gene: NA; V gene: TRBV6-2/TRBV6-3; CDR3 DNA: TGTGCCAGCAGGGCAGCGGCAGTTCAAGGGTACGAGCAGTACTTC; CDR3 protein: CASRAAAVQGYEQYF
J gene: TRBJ2-7; clone size: few; D gene: NA; V gene: TRBV7-3; CDR3 DNA: TGTGCCAGCAGCTCGTTACGTGGCGCAGCCTACGAGCAGTACTTC; CDR3 protein: CASSSLRGAAYEQYF
J gene: TRBJ2-7; clone size: many; D gene: NA; V gene: TRBV6-2/TRBV6-3; CDR3 DNA: TGTGCCAGCAGTTATTCCAGCGACTCCTACGAGCAGTACTTC; CDR3 protein: CASSYSSDSYEQYF
J gene: TRBJ1-5; clone size: many; D gene: NA; V gene: TRBV5-1; CDR3 DNA: TGCGCCAGCAGCTTGACGGGGTCCCCTGAACAGCCCCAGCATTTT; CDR3 protein: CASSLTGSPEQPQHF
J gene: TRBJ2-5; clone size: NA; D gene: NA; V gene: TRBV7-8; CDR3 DNA: TGTGCCAGCAGCTTAGATACAGGGACCCCGGAGACCCAGTACTTC; CDR3 protein: CASSLDTGTPETQYF
J gene: TRBJ1-5; clone size: many; D gene: TRBD1; V gene: TRBV2; CDR3 DNA: TGTGCCAGCAGTGTACGACAGGGTATTCAGCCCCAGCATTTT; CDR3 protein: CASSVRQGIQPQHF
J gene: TRBJ2-7; clone size: NA; D gene: NA; V gene: TRBV19; CDR3 DNA: TGTGCCACTAAACGCCTCGGGGGATCCTACGAGCAGTACTTC; CDR3 protein: CATKRLGGSYEQYF
J gene: TRBJ2-5; clone size: NA; D gene: NA; V gene: TRBV20-1; CDR3 DNA: TGCAGTGCTAGATGGGCTGGGACTTTAGAGACCCAGTACTTC; CDR3 protein: CSARWAGTLETQYF
J gene: TRBJ1-1; clone size: many; D gene: NA; V gene: TRBV6-5; CDR3 DNA: TGTGCCAGCAGTTACGCACAGCTGAACACTGAAGCTTTCTTT; CDR3 protein: CASSYAQLNTEAFF
J gene: TRBJ1-1; clone size: many; D gene: TRBD1; V gene: TRBV9; CDR3 DNA: TGTGCCAGCAGCGTAGCGGGACAGATGGCTACTGAAGCTTTCTTT; CDR3 protein: CASSVAGQMATEAFF
J gene: TRBJ2-3; clone size: many; D gene: NA; V gene: TRBV15; CDR3 DNA: TGTGCCACCAGCAGAAGGGGCGGGACGGGGACAGATACGCAGTATTTT; CDR3 protein: CATSRRGGTGTDTQYF
J gene: TRBJ2-4; clone size: many; D gene: NA; V gene: TRBV10-3; CDR3 DNA: TGTGCCATCAGTGAGTCGCAGGGAAGACAGTACTTC; CDR3 protein: CAISESQGRQYF
J gene: TRBJ2-2; clone size: NA; D gene: TRBD2; V gene: TRBV6-2/TRBV6-3; CDR3 DNA: TGTGCCAGCAATTTAATATCGGGGCTAGCGGGAAACACCGGGGAGCTGTTTTTT; CDR3 protein: CASNLISGLAGNTGELFF
J gene: TRBJ2-7; clone size: NA; D gene: TRBD2; V gene: TRBV30; CDR3 DNA: TGTGCCTGGAGTATCCTAGCGGGAGGGAACGAGCAGTACTTC; CDR3 protein: CAWSILAGGNEQYF
J gene: TRBJ1-6; clone size: many; D gene: NA; V gene: TRBV9; CDR3 DNA: TGTGCCAGCAGCGTAGCCTCCCACGCGGGGACACCGAATTCACCCCTCCACTTT; CDR3 protein: CASSVASHAGTPNSPLHF
J gene: TRBJ2-7; clone size: NA; D gene: NA; V gene: TRBV19; CDR3 DNA: TGTGCCAGCAGCTTTAGGGGCAACTCCTTCTCCTACGAGCAGTACTTC; CDR3 protein: CASSFRGNSFSYEQYF
J gene: TRBJ2-7; clone size: NA; D gene: NA; V gene: TRBV29-1; CDR3 DNA: TGCAGCGTTGGGCTAGCGAGGCACGAGCAGTACTTC; CDR3 protein: CSVGLARHEQYF
J gene: TRBJ2-5; clone size: NA; D gene: TRBD1; V gene: TRBV7-8; CDR3 DNA: TGTGCCAGCCCCCGGGACAGGGGTTTGATAGAGACCCAGTACTTC; CDR3 protein: CASPRDRGLIETQYF
J gene: TRBJ1-5; clone size: many; D gene: NA; V gene: TRBV20-1; CDR3 DNA: TGCAGTGCTAGTGAACTATATAGCAATCAGCCCCAGCATTTT; CDR3 protein: CSASELYSNQPQHF
J gene: TRBJ2-3; clone size: many; D gene: NA; V gene: TRBV28; CDR3 DNA: TGTGCCAGCAGTTTAGGTACGGGTGCTAGCACAGATACGCAGTATTTT; CDR3 protein: CASSLGTGASTDTQYF
J gene: TRBJ2-6; clone size: many; D gene: TRBD1; V gene: TRBV6-5; CDR3 DNA: TGTGCCGCCCAGGGACAGGGGGCATTCTCTGGGGCCAACGTCCTGACTTTC; CDR3 protein: CAAQGQGAFSGANVLTF
J gene: TRBJ2-5; clone size: many; D gene: NA; V gene: TRBV7-2; CDR3 DNA: TGTGCCAGCAGCTTAACGTCTCAGTGGGGAGAGACCCAGTACTTC; CDR3 protein: CASSLTSQWGETQYF
J gene: TRBJ1-6; clone size: many; D gene: NA; V gene: TRBV6-2/TRBV6-3; CDR3 DNA: TGTGCCAGCAGTAACTGGGAGGTCAGTCAAGCTTCACCCCTCCACTTT; CDR3 protein: CASSNWEVSQASPLHF